The 19 T cell receptor beta chains in this list originate from one sample, sequenced in a study of beta chain features in type 1 diabetes. TCRB transcripts that were expressed got sequenced, as all of the isolated RNA had been reverse transcribed. Profiled with immunoSEQ multiplex PCR; TCRdb holds only in-frame clones, not every one. Of about 620,000 clones listed, around 16% were seen once; the top ten hold 0.093%. The sequenced sample consisted of naive CD4+ T cells from blood. Receptor source: a man younger than 35 in good health.

V is TRBV7-2 and J is TRBJ2-7; D may be TRBD1 (5 bases). The CDR3 is 16 residues long. Germline CDR1 is SGHTA and CDR2 is FQGNSA. V lost 1 base to trimming and J lost 1 base, with 14 bases between them. This chain's CDR3 is CASSLGPSRASYEQYF. In DNA form, the CDR3 reads TGTGCCAGCAGCTTAGGCCCCTCCAGGGCGTCCTACGAGCAGTACTTC.

This clone has a handful of counts. The V and J genes are TRBV2 and TRBJ2-7, with 7 positions matching TRBD2. Germline CDR1 reads SNHLY; CDR2 reads FYNNEI. J was trimmed by 2 bases and V by 7 bases; bases with no gene match: 5. This CDR3 has 13 residues. The CDR3 loop reads CASTGGSTYEQYF. The CDR3, as DNA: TGTGCCAGCACGGGAGGATCGACCTACGAGCAGTACTTC. Complete variable domain (other parts from reference TRBV2 and TRBJ2-7): EPEVTQTPSHQVTQMGQEVILRCVPISNHLYFYWYRQILGQKVEFLVSFYNNEISEKSEIFDDQFSVERPDGSNFTLKIRSTKLEDSAMYFCASTGGSTYEQYFGPGTRLTVT.

A few counts support this clone. The CDR3 nucleotides read TGTGCCAGCAGCCCCAGAGGACTTTACAATGAGCAGTTCTTC. This encodes CASSPRGLYNEQFF. This rearrangement joins TRBV7-9 to TRBJ2-1; tentatively, D is TRBD2 (5 bases). Trimming cost V 5 bases and J 4 bases, with 12 bases left between them. Germline values: CDR1 SEHNR, CDR2 FQNEAQ (reference sequence). This CDR3 comprises 14 residues.

The sample holds a few counts of this clone. V is TRBV9 and J is TRBJ2-5; 7 nucleotides match TRBD1. CDR1 and CDR2 (germline): SGDLS, YYNGEE. The CDR3 extends over 15 amino acids. Unmatched junction bases numbered 8, after V lost 3 bases and J lost 3 bases. The CDR3 spells CASSEFGTAKETQYF. The CDR3 coding sequence is TGTGCCAGCAGCGAGTTTGGGACAGCTAAAGAGACCCAGTACTTC.

Of note for this clone: The sample holds other DNA sequences that translate to the same CDR3. This chain connects TRBV19 to TRBJ2-7; 12 bases line up with TRBD1. J lost 3 bases, V lost 6 bases, and 3 bases had no gene match. Germline assignment: CDR1 LNHDA and CDR2 SQIVND (reference sequence). The CDR3 length is 14 residues. This CDR3 reads CASSRDRGRYEQYF. The CDR3 DNA follows: TGTGCCAGTAGCAGGGACAGGGGGCGCTACGAGCAGTACTTC.

The sample holds a few counts of this clone. This chain links TRBV29-1 with TRBJ2-5, with D possibly being TRBD2 (5 bases). The last part of the DNA fits TRBJ2-7 better; the J call may be wrong. The CDR3 length is 14 residues. Per the germline V gene, CDR1 is SQVTM and CDR2 is ANQGSEA. This CDR3 reads CSVESRRPFYEQYF. In DNA, the CDR3 is TGCAGCGTTGAATCTAGGAGGCCCTTCTACGAGCAGTACTTC.

This clone was seen just once. This chain connects TRBV7-2 to TRBJ2-5; 9 positions agree with TRBD1. This CDR3 has 15 residues. Trimming cost V 0 bases and J 7 bases; bases outside gene matches: 6. From germline, CDR1 is SGHTA and CDR2 FQGNSA. CDR3 loop: CASSLAMAGQGTQYF. In nucleotides, the CDR3 is TGTGCCAGCAGCTTAGCGATGGCGGGACAGGGGACCCAGTACTTC.

The chain carries TRBV16 and TRBJ2-5, with 12 bases identical to TRBD2. The ends lost 4 bases at V and 5 bases at J; junction bases unmatched: 8. The CDR3 is made up of 16 amino acids. Germline lookup yields CDR1 KGHSY and CDR2 FQNENV. In DNA form, the CDR3 reads TGTGCCAGCAGCCCACCAACTAGCGGGAGGTTTGAGACCCAGTACTTC. This encodes CASSPPTSGRFETQYF. Filled out from reference TRBV16 and TRBJ2-5, the complete variable domain reads GEEVAQTPKHLVRGEGQKAKLYCAPIKGHSYVFWYQQVLKNEFKFLISFQNENVFDETGMPKERFSAKCLPNSPCSLEIQATKLEDSAVYFCASSPPTSGRFETQYFGPGTRLLVL.

The genes are TRBV18 and TRBJ2-7; D is ambiguous. CDR3 length: 11 amino acids. Per the germline V gene, CDR1 is KGHSH and CDR2 is LQKENI. V was clipped by 4 bases and J by 7 bases, with 8 bases between them. The CDR3 DNA follows: TGTGCCAGCTCACAAAACACGGAGCAGTACTTC. Its translation is CASSQNTEQYF.

Only a few counts were recorded for this clone. This chain connects TRBV6-6 to TRBJ1-1, with 7 bases identical to TRBD1. J lost 7 bases, V lost 1 base, and 0 bases had no gene match. Germline V gene lookup returns CDR1 MNHNY and CDR2 SVGAGI (reference sequence). The CDR3 length is 12 residues. The CDR3 here is CASSYWDSEAFF. The CDR3, as DNA: TGTGCCAGCAGTTACTGGGACAGTGAAGCTTTCTTT.

The V and J genes are TRBV25-1 and TRBJ2-7; TRBD1 matches at 8 bases. Germline CDR1 is MGHDK and CDR2 is SYGVNS. V lost 4 bases to trimming and J lost 3 bases; unmatched junction nucleotides: 5. The CDR3 sequence is 14 residues long. The DNA of the CDR3 is TGTGCCAGCAGTGCCAGGACAGGGAACTACGAGCAGTACTTC. Amino acid sequence: CASSARTGNYEQYF.

This clone was found a few times. CDR3 DNA sequence: TGTGCCAGCAGACTCACAGGGAGGGGGACTGAAGCTTTCTTT. It specifies CASRLTGRGTEAFF. This sequence joins TRBV7-2 and TRBJ1-1; tentative D call: TRBD1 (6 bases). V was clipped by 6 bases and J by 5 bases, with 16 bases between them. Per the germline V gene, CDR1 is SGHTA and CDR2 is FQGNSA. The CDR3 length is 14 residues.

V gene TRBV25-1 combines with J gene TRBJ1-2, with TRBD1 identical over 8 bases. Looked up from germline, CDR1 is MGHDK and CDR2 is SYGVNS. V lost 3 bases, J lost 2 bases, and 2 bases stayed unmatched. CDR3 length: 14 amino acids. CDR3 sequence reads: CASSETGVNYGYTF. CDR3 DNA: TGTGCCAGCAGTGAGACAGGGGTGAACTATGGCTACACCTTC.

The table lists this clone with a few counts. V and J are TRBV30 and TRBJ1-6; D might be TRBD1 (6 bases). Germline loops: CDR1 GTSNPN, CDR2 SVGIG (reference sequence). CDR3 length: 13 amino acids. V was shortened by 5 bases and J by 10 bases, with 15 bases between the two germline ends. The CDR3 reads CAWASGRGSPLHF. In DNA, the CDR3 is TGTGCCTGGGCCTCAGGGAGGGGGTCACCCCTCCACTTT.

The V gene is TRBV7-2, the J gene TRBJ2-5, with D unresolved. Per the germline V gene, CDR1 is SGHTA and CDR2 is FQGNSA. This CDR3 has 15 amino acids. V was clipped by 1 base and J by 1 base, with 10 bases between them. DNA of the CDR3: TGTGCCAGCAGCTTAGGGCCAGGCCGCCAAGAGACCCAGTACTTC. This encodes CASSLGPGRQETQYF.

The chain employs TRBV7-9 and TRBJ2-7; TRBD2 agrees at 9 bases. Germline CDR1 is SEHNR and CDR2 is FQNEAQ (reference sequence). The CDR3 runs to 15 residues. With V trimmed by 3 bases and J by 4 bases, 7 bases remained unmatched. The CDR3 DNA reads TGTGCCAGCAGCTTTGAGGCGGGAGGGCCGTACGAGCAGTACTTC. Its protein product is CASSFEAGGPYEQYF.

The chain couples TRBV4-2 to TRBJ2-5, with 7 bases that match TRBD1. The CDR3 length is 16 residues. Germline lookup yields CDR1 LGHNA and CDR2 YNFKEQ. The junction had 6 bases not matched to a gene; V was cut back by 0 bases and J by 2 bases. DNA for the CDR3: TGTGCCAGCAGCCAAGACGGCCTGGGACAGCAAGAGACCCAGTACTTC. Residues: CASSQDGLGQQETQYF.

The rearrangement joins TRBV7-2 to TRBJ1-1; unclear D gene. Germline CDR1 and CDR2: SGHTA and FQGNSA. This CDR3 contains 15 residues. The V gene lost 5 bases and the J gene lost 6 bases, with 19 bases spanning the gap. The CDR3 bases are TGTGCCAGCAGCCCACTAAGGGCAGGAGCTGCTGAAGCTTTCTTT. Its protein product is CASSPLRAGAAEAFF.

The CDR3 sequence is CASSFMGRDTEAFF. The CDR3 DNA is TGTGCCAGCAGTTTCATGGGGCGCGACACTGAAGCTTTCTTT. This sequence joins TRBV13 and TRBJ1-1; D perhaps matches TRBD1 (5 bases). Germline assignment: CDR1 PRHDT and CDR2 FYEKMQ (reference sequence). Trimming removed 6 bases from V and 3 bases from J, with 14 bases in between. This CDR3 region has 14 residues.